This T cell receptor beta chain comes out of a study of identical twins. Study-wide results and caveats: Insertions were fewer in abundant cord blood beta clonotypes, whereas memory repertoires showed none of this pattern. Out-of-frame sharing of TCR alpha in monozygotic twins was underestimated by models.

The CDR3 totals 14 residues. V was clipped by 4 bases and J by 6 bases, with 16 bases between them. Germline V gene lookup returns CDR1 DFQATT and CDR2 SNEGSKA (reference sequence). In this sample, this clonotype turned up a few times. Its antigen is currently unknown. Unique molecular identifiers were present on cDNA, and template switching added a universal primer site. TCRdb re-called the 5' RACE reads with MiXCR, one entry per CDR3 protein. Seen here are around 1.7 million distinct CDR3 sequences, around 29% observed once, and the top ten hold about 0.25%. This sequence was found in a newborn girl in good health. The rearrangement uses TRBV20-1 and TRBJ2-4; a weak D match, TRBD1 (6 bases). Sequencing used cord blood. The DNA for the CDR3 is TGCAGTGCTATCCCAGGGGCGGAGGTAAACATTCAGTACTTC. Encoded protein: CSAIPGAEVNIQYF.